The 26 T cell receptor beta chains presented below share a single source sample, sequenced in a study of blood T cell repertoires in COVID-19. Assay: immunoSEQ multiplex PCR; the TCRdb copy retains only in-frame clones and omits some. The repertoire includes around 250,000 clones, less than 95% of them detected once, and less than 3.5% sits in the top ten. Sequencing used PBMCs or T cells enriched from blood (not recorded which). All receptors derive from a man aged 40-49 years who had been exposed to COVID-19.

The chain joins TRBV6-5 to TRBJ2-7, with 7 bases lining up with TRBD1. There are 12 residues in the CDR3. V shed 8 bases, J shed 5 bases, and the junction held 6 bases outside the gene matches. The germline gives CDR1 MNHEY, CDR2 SVGAGI. The CDR3 DNA reads TGTGCCAGCTCTGACAGGGCGAACGAGCAGTACTTC. Protein product: CASSDRANEQYF.

The chain recombines TRBV28 with TRBJ2-1; 7 bases match TRBD1. The germline V gene has CDR1 MDHEN and CDR2 SYDVKM. There are 16 residues in the CDR3. V trimming: 3 bases; J trimming: 4 bases; junction bases outside the gene matches: 9. DNA of the CDR3: TGTGCCAGCAGTTTGCAACCGGGACAGAGATACAATGAGCAGTTCTTC. As protein: CASSLQPGQRYNEQFF. Combining the CDR3 with reference TRBV28 and TRBJ2-1 gives the whole variable domain DVKVTQSSRYLVKRTGEKVFLECVQDMDHENMFWYRQDPGLGLRLIYFSYDVKMKEKGDIPEGYSVSREKKERFSLILESASTNQTSMYLCASSLQPGQRYNEQFFGPGTRLTVL.

The chain uses TRBV11-1 and TRBJ1-3; 8 nucleotides match TRBD1. The germline CDR1 and CDR2 sequences are SGHAT and FQDESV (reference sequence). This CDR3 comprises 15 residues. V shed 3 bases, J shed 1 base, and the junction held 2 bases outside the gene matches. The DNA of the CDR3 is TGTGCCAGCAGCTTTCGGACAGGGTCTGGAAACACCATATATTTT. This gives the protein CASSFRTGSGNTIYF. The full variable domain, with the rest looked up from reference TRBV11-1 and TRBJ1-3, is EAEVAQSPRYKITEKSQAVAFWCDPISGHATLYWYRQILGQGPELLVQFQDESVVDDSQLPKDRFSAERLKGVDSTLKIQPAELGDSAMYLCASSFRTGSGNTIYFGEGSWLTVV.

V and J are TRBV29-1 and TRBJ1-2, with TRBD1 as a possible D gene (6 bases). Trimming shortened V by 0 bases and J by 3 bases, and 8 bases separated the two germline ends. The CDR3 length is 13 residues. Germline values: CDR1 SQVTM, CDR2 ANQGSEA. The CDR3 loop is CSVEEGADYGYTF. The CDR3 nucleotides are TGCAGCGTTGAAGAGGGGGCGGACTATGGCTACACCTTC.

This clone turned up a few times. DNA of the CDR3: TGTGCCAGCAGACAAAGGACAGGATCGAACACCGGGGAGCTGTTTTTT. This translates into CASRQRTGSNTGELFF. The chain employs TRBV13 and TRBJ2-2; the match to TRBD1 covers 7 bases. The CDR3 sequence is 16 residues long. Germline trimming cut 6 bases from V and 0 bases from J; bases unmatched to any gene: 7. The germline V gene encodes CDR1 PRHDT and CDR2 FYEKMQ (reference sequence).

V gene TRBV11-3 combines with J gene TRBJ2-5; 10 bases are shared with TRBD2. CDR1 is SGHNT, CDR2 YENEEA, per germline. The CDR3 loop spans 16 amino acids. With 7 bases clipped from V and 5 bases from J, the junction kept 13 bases outside the gene matches. CDR3 in DNA: TGTGCCAGCACCCCCCCTTCTAGCGGGAGTGGTGAGACCCAGTACTTC. It specifies CASTPPSSGSGETQYF.

Only one count was recorded for this clone. The chain carries TRBV7-9 and TRBJ1-2, with D perhaps TRBD1 (5 bases). V lost 3 bases, J lost 10 bases, and 15 bases lay in between. The CDR3 spans 13 residues. Germline V gene sequence: CDR1 SEHNR, CDR2 FQNEAQ (reference sequence). CDR3 in amino acids: CASSFRGTEPYTF. Here the CDR3 DNA reads TGTGCCAGCAGCTTCCGGGGGACTGAGCCCTACACCTTC.

This chain links TRBV6-5 with TRBJ2-1; 9 bases are a match to TRBD2. This CDR3 has 12 amino acids. Germline values: CDR1 MNHEY, CDR2 SVGAGI. After removal of 8 bases from V and 13 bases from J, the junction contained 9 bases not matched to a gene. This CDR3 reads CASVASGNEQFF. For the CDR3, the DNA is TGTGCCAGCGTCGCTAGCGGGAACGAACAGTTCTTC.

The V call is TRBV18, the J call TRBJ1-2; 8 bases fit TRBD1. The junction had 7 bases not matched to a gene; V was cut back by 6 bases and J by 7 bases. The CDR3 has 13 amino acids. Germline CDR1 reads KGHSH; CDR2 reads LQKENI. CDR3 DNA: TGTGCCAGCTCCGAACAGGGGGTAGGTGGCTACACCTTC. Its translation: CASSEQGVGGYTF.

In its sample, this clone was seen once. V and J are TRBV28 and TRBJ1-3, with D tentatively TRBD1 (5 bases). V was pared by 2 bases and J by 4 bases, with 6 bases between. CDR1 and CDR2 (germline): MDHEN, SYDVKM. This CDR3 comprises 13 residues. The CDR3 sequence is CASSLAGGNTIYF. The DNA of the CDR3 is TGTGCCAGCAGTTTAGCAGGGGGAAACACCATATATTTT.

V is TRBV11-1 and J is TRBJ2-1; the D gene is possibly TRBD2 (5 bases). CDR1 is SGHAT, CDR2 FQDESV, per germline (reference sequence). V lost 5 bases, J lost 0 bases, and 14 bases lay in between. The CDR3 consists of 16 residues. CDR3 sequence: CASSPGRGRSYNEQFF. The CDR3 DNA reads as TGTGCCAGCAGCCCCGGGCGAGGGCGCTCCTACAATGAGCAGTTCTTC.

Comments on this clone: Other DNA sequences of this sample code for an identical CDR3. The chain uses TRBV28 and TRBJ1-1, with unresolved D. The V gene's germline CDR1 is MDHEN and CDR2 SYDVKM. Trimming removed 3 bases from V and 0 bases from J, with 5 bases in between. The CDR3 sequence is 13 residues long. The CDR3 reads CASSLSLNTEAFF. DNA of the CDR3: TGTGCCAGCAGTTTGTCGTTGAACACTGAAGCTTTCTTT. The variable domain in full, completed from reference TRBV28 and TRBJ1-1, reads DVKVTQSSRYLVKRTGEKVFLECVQDMDHENMFWYRQDPGLGLRLIYFSYDVKMKEKGDIPEGYSVSREKKERFSLILESASTNQTSMYLCASSLSLNTEAFFGQGTRLTVV.

The chain links TRBV9 to TRBJ2-7, with TRBD2 matching over 11 bases. V trimming: 3 bases; J trimming: 6 bases; junction bases outside the gene matches: 5. Germline V gene data show CDR1 as SGDLS and CDR2 as YYNGEE. This CDR3 spans 14 amino acids. CDR3 nucleotides: TGTGCCAGCAGCGGAACCGGGACTAGCGGCGAGCAGTACTTC. Amino acid sequence: CASSGTGTSGEQYF.

The genes are TRBV5-1 and TRBJ2-7; 9 bases agree with TRBD1. There are 19 residues in the CDR3. Germline V lookup: CDR1 SGHRS, CDR2 YFSETQ. The ends lost 0 bases at V and 2 bases at J; junction bases unmatched: 15. CDR3 protein: CASSLVGTGSEGRPYEQYF. CDR3 DNA: TGCGCCAGCAGCTTGGTCGGGACAGGGTCGGAGGGCCGCCCCTACGAGCAGTACTTC.

The genes are TRBV19 and TRBJ1-2, with TRBD1 identical over 11 bases. The V gene end was trimmed by 0 bases and the J gene end by 1 base; junction bases not matched to a gene: 4. The CDR3 loop spans 17 amino acids. Germline CDR1 and CDR2: LNHDA and SQIVND (reference sequence). CDR3 in DNA: TGTGCCAGTAGTATAGATCTGGGACAGGGGGTTAACTATGGCTACACCTTC. Amino acid sequence: CASSIDLGQGVNYGYTF. Full variable domain (outside the CDR3, taken from reference TRBV19 and TRBJ1-2): DGGITQSPKYLFRKEGQNVTLSCEQNLNHDAMYWYRQDPGQGLRLIYYSQIVNDFQKGDIAEGYSVSREKKESFPLTVTSAQKNPTAFYLCASSIDLGQGVNYGYTFGSGTRLTVV.

The rearrangement joins TRBV19 to TRBJ1-6, with D unresolved. The germline V gene encodes CDR1 LNHDA and CDR2 SQIVND (reference sequence). This CDR3 is built from 14 residues. Trimming pared 7 bases from V and 7 bases from J, leaving 14 bases between. CDR3 amino acids: CASTMRERNSPLHF. The DNA for the CDR3 is TGTGCCAGTACGATGAGGGAACGGAATTCACCCCTCCACTTT.

CDR3 coding DNA: TGTGCCAGCAGCTACCAGGGAAACACCGGGGAGCTGTTTTTT. Protein product: CASSYQGNTGELFF. The chain has TRBV7-2 and TRBJ2-2, with D possibly matching TRBD1 (5 bases). The V and J ends lost 4 bases and 2 bases respectively, with 8 bases between them. CDR3 length: 14 residues. Germline V gene sequence: CDR1 SGHTA, CDR2 FQGNSA.

V and J are TRBV12-5 and TRBJ1-2, with unresolved D. CDR3 length equals 18 residues. Trimming removed 0 bases at V and 3 bases at J, with 20 bases between. The germline CDR1 and CDR2 sequences are LGHNT and FRNRAP. CDR3 DNA: TGTGCTAGTGGTTTGGTACGGGGAGGCCAGGTTAAGGACTATGGCTACACCTTC. Encoded protein: CASGLVRGGQVKDYGYTF.

The chain is built from TRBV2 and TRBJ1-5, with 8 bases that match TRBD1. V lost 7 bases and J lost 3; bases outside the gene matches: 11. This CDR3 is 16 amino acids long. Germline V gene lookup returns CDR1 SNHLY and CDR2 FYNNEI. The CDR3 here is CASTEGRTGLNQPQHF. In nucleotides, the CDR3 is TGTGCCAGCACCGAGGGGAGGACAGGGCTCAATCAGCCCCAGCATTTT.

The rearrangement joins TRBV7-2 to TRBJ1-2; the match to TRBD1 covers 8 bases. The junction had 10 bases not matched to a gene; V was cut back by 4 bases and J by 3 bases. The CDR3 runs 16 residues. Germline CDR1 SGHTA, CDR2 FQGNSA. The CDR3 region is CASSSGQAPDYYGYTF. The CDR3 DNA follows: TGTGCCAGCAGCTCGGGACAGGCGCCGGACTACTATGGCTACACCTTC.

This chain links TRBV4-3 with TRBJ1-2; 9 bases line up with TRBD1. CDR1 is LGHNA, CDR2 YSLEER, per germline. After removal of 0 bases from V and 4 bases from J, the junction contained 12 bases not matched to a gene. CDR3 length: 18 amino acids. CDR3: CASSQDVVTDRGSYGYTF. The CDR3 bases are TGCGCCAGCAGCCAAGATGTAGTGACGGACAGGGGAAGCTATGGCTACACCTTC.

The chain has TRBV12-3 or TRBV12-4 and TRBJ1-4; D might be TRBD1 (5 bases). The V end lost 4 bases, the J end lost 8 bases, and 11 bases lay between the germline ends. CDR3 length: 13 amino acids. In DNA, the CDR3 is TGTGCCAGCAGTTCCTCGGGGGGGGAAAAACTGTTTTTT. It translates to CASSSSGGEKLFF.

This chain connects TRBV7-9 to TRBJ2-7; D uncertain. The germline V gene has CDR1 SEHNR and CDR2 FQNEAQ (reference sequence). V dropped 5 bases and J dropped 1 base, with 15 bases sitting between them. This CDR3 has 15 residues. The CDR3 loop reads CASSATLGGSYEQYF. DNA for the CDR3: TGTGCCAGCAGCGCCACTCTAGGCGGTTCCTACGAGCAGTACTTC.

The chain has TRBV6-5 and TRBJ2-1, with a weak D call TRBD2 (7 bases). CDR3 length equals 13 residues. Germline CDR1 and CDR2: MNHEY and SVGAGI. V shed 10 bases and J shed 5 bases, with 15 bases lying between them. CDR3 nucleotides: TGTGCCATCCAGCAGGGGAGGGACAATGAGCAGTTCTTC. It encodes CAIQQGRDNEQFF.

The rearrangement uses TRBV6-2 or TRBV6-3 and TRBJ2-3; the match to TRBD2 covers 7 bases. The V gene's germline CDR1 is MNHEY and CDR2 SVGEGT. The trim removed 2 bases at V and 1 base at J, leaving 9 bases unmatched. CDR3 length: 17 residues. This chain's CDR3 is CASSYDFWSGGTDTQYF. In DNA, the CDR3 is TGTGCCAGCAGTTACGACTTCTGGAGCGGGGGCACAGATACGCAGTATTTT.

Only one count was recorded for this clone. V is TRBV5-6 and J is TRBJ2-7; D is undetermined. Trimming removed 0 bases from V and 6 bases from J, with 10 bases in between. Germline CDR1 SGHDT, CDR2 YYEEEE. The CDR3 is 13 residues long. The CDR3, as DNA: TGTGCCAGCAGCTTGGACAGTTTCGTCGAGCAGTACTTC. This translates into CASSLDSFVEQYF.